A single T cell receptor (beta chain) is shown here with its context. Its matching antigen is unknown. This sample is part of a study of shared clonotypes between healthy human individuals. Overall study findings and caveats: Among non-shared clonotypes, generation probabilities were lower than among those shared by all four donors.

TCRdb's table, derived via immunoSEQ multiplex PCR, lists solely in-frame clones and lacks some. The table has 2 million to 2.5 million clones, approximately 95% seen once. The germline V gene has CDR1 MNHEY and CDR2 SVGAGI. CDR3 length: 16 residues. The V end was cut by 0 bases, the J end by 0 bases, with 12 bases between. The clonotype comes from a man aged 18 to 29 in good health. The chain employs TRBV6-5 and TRBJ2-7; no firm D call. Sequenced: naive CD4+ T cells sorted from blood. Stated subset: CD45RA+ positively selected. CDR3 DNA sequence: TGTGCCAGCAGTTACTCGCACTTGCGGAACTCCTACGAGCAGTACTTC. Translated, it gives CASSYSHLRNSYEQYF.